This entry lists 25 T cell receptor beta chains sequenced from one sample in a study of shared clonotypes between healthy human individuals. Terminally differentiated effector memory CD45RA+ cells were excluded by CCR7 positive selection of CD45RO-negative cells. Using immunoSEQ multiplex PCR, the repertoire was profiled, and TCRdb retains in-frame clones only, with some absent. The table includes over 2 million clones, about 95% detected once. Input material: naive CD8+ T cells sorted from blood. The source is a man aged 18 to 29 in good health.

The chain uses TRBV11-2 and TRBJ2-3, with 8 bases fitting TRBD2. The ends lost 0 bases at V and 2 bases at J; junction bases unmatched: 7. The germline CDR1 and CDR2 sequences are SGHAT and FQNNGV. The CDR3 sequence is 17 residues long. The CDR3 DNA reads TGTGCCAGCAGCTTAGATCGGGAAGCGGGGGACACAGATACGCAGTATTTT. Its translation is CASSLDREAGDTDTQYF.

The rearrangement uses TRBV15 and TRBJ2-7; a weak D match, TRBD2 (6 bases). Germline assignment: CDR1 LNHNV and CDR2 YYDKDF (reference sequence). This CDR3 has 14 residues. V was pared by 4 bases and J by 1 base, with 11 bases between. CDR3 loop: CATSTPEGSYEQYF. CDR3 sequence (DNA): TGTGCCACCAGCACTCCGGAGGGTTCCTACGAGCAGTACTTC.

Concerning this clone itself: This sample includes further DNA sequences coding for the same CDR3. This chain joins TRBV6-5 and TRBJ2-7, with D maybe TRBD2 (5 bases). CDR1 is MNHEY, CDR2 SVGAGI, per germline. V was cut by 0 bases and J by 7 bases, with 7 bases left in between. This CDR3 comprises 12 residues. The CDR3 region has the DNA TGTGCCAGCAGTTACTCGACGGGAGAGCAGTACTTC. This encodes CASSYSTGEQYF.

This clone is a singleton in its sample. CDR3 in amino acids: CASRGQGANTEAFF. CDR3 in DNA: TGTGCCAGCAGGGGACAGGGGGCGAACACTGAAGCTTTCTTT. The chain recombines TRBV7-9 with TRBJ1-1, with 12 bases identical to TRBD1. V lost 6 bases and J lost 1; bases outside the gene matches: 0. CDR3 length equals 14 residues. Germline CDR1 and CDR2: SEHNR and FQNEAQ (reference sequence).

The V call is TRBV5-6, the J call TRBJ2-2; D ambiguous. CDR1 and CDR2 from the germline V gene are SGHDT and YYEEEE. The CDR3 loop spans 13 amino acids. Trimming shortened V by 0 bases and J by 4 bases, and 4 bases separated the two germline ends. This CDR3 reads CASSLAFTGELFF. The CDR3 DNA reads as TGTGCCAGCAGCTTGGCCTTCACCGGGGAGCTGTTTTTT.

V gene TRBV4-3 combines with J gene TRBJ2-1, with TRBD2 matching 8 bases. This CDR3 region has 16 residues. The junction had 8 bases not matched to a gene; V was cut back by 2 bases and J by 5 bases. The germline V gene encodes CDR1 LGHNA and CDR2 YSLEER. The DNA for the CDR3 is TGCGCCAGCAGCCAATCAGCGGGAGTCCCCAACAATGAGCAGTTCTTC. Protein product: CASSQSAGVPNNEQFF.

V usage is TRBV6-5 and J usage is TRBJ2-7, with 9 bases fitting TRBD1. The V gene end was trimmed by 0 bases and the J gene end by 3 bases; junction bases not matched to a gene: 3. Looked up from germline, CDR1 is MNHEY and CDR2 is SVGAGI. The CDR3 sequence is 15 residues long. The CDR3 loop is CASSYSPTGGYEQYF. In nucleotides, the CDR3 is TGTGCCAGCAGTTACTCACCGACAGGGGGCTACGAGCAGTACTTC.

The chain links TRBV9 to TRBJ2-5, with D possibly being TRBD2 (5 bases). Per germline, CDR1 SGDLS and CDR2 YYNGEE. CDR3 size: 13 residues. The germline V and J ends were trimmed by 0 bases and 5 bases, with 8 bases remaining between them. The CDR3 reads CASSVEGGETQYF. CDR3 DNA sequence: TGTGCCAGCAGCGTAGAGGGCGGGGAGACCCAGTACTTC. The full variable domain, in which reference TRBV9 and TRBJ2-5 provide the parts outside the CDR3, is DSGVTQTPKHLITATGQRVTLRCSPRSGDLSVYWYQQSLDQGLQFLIQYYNGEERAKGNILERFSAQQFPDLHSELNLSSLELGDSALYFCASSVEGGETQYFGPGTRLLVL.

The V gene is TRBV27, the J gene TRBJ1-2, with 9 bases aligning to TRBD1. Unmatched junction bases numbered 9, after V lost 5 bases and J lost 8 bases. Germline values: CDR1 MNHEY, CDR2 SMNVEV (reference sequence). The CDR3 runs 14 residues. CDR3 amino acids: CASSTTGGSIGYTF. The CDR3 DNA is TGTGCCAGCAGTACTACAGGGGGCTCCATCGGCTACACCTTC.

This chain joins TRBV5-4 and TRBJ1-5; D remains ambiguous. Germline V gene data show CDR1 as SGHNT and CDR2 as YYREEE (reference sequence). CDR3 size: 15 residues. V lost 4 bases to trimming and J lost 5 bases, with 16 bases between them. CDR3 region: CASSHSVGVHQPQHF. CDR3 DNA sequence: TGTGCCAGCAGCCATAGTGTGGGCGTCCATCAGCCCCAGCATTTT.

The rearrangement links TRBV14 to TRBJ2-7; possible D gene TRBD1, 6 bases. This CDR3 has 16 residues. The germline V and J ends were trimmed by 2 bases and 4 bases, with 18 bases remaining between them. The germline gives CDR1 SGHDN, CDR2 FVKESK. Written as DNA, the CDR3 is TGTGCCAGCAGCCAATACCCAGGGGCTATAGGGTACGAGCAGTACTTC. Translation: CASSQYPGAIGYEQYF.

This chain joins TRBV9 and TRBJ2-7, with TRBD1 matching over 7 bases. Germline CDR1 reads SGDLS; CDR2 reads YYNGEE. V trimming: 3 bases; J trimming: 2 bases; junction bases outside the gene matches: 11. The CDR3 sequence is 16 residues long. Here the CDR3 reads CASSARQGSSPYEQYF. The CDR3 nucleotides read TGTGCCAGCAGCGCACGACAGGGAAGCTCTCCCTACGAGCAGTACTTC.

V and J are TRBV10-2 and TRBJ2-1, with 10 bases fitting TRBD2. CDR1 and CDR2 from the germline V gene are WSHSY and SAAADI. This CDR3 has 16 residues. Germline trimming cut 3 bases from V and 6 bases from J; bases unmatched to any gene: 8. The CDR3, as DNA: TGCGCCAGCAGTGAACCGACTAGCGGGCCCATCAATGAGCAGTTCTTC. Residues: CASSEPTSGPINEQFF.

V and J are TRBV9 and TRBJ1-4; D is ambiguous. Germline loops: CDR1 SGDLS, CDR2 YYNGEE. This CDR3 region has 16 residues. Trimming took off 3 bases at V and 7 bases at J, with 19 bases between the two ends. CDR3 protein: CASSAATGPQGEKLFF. The DNA of the CDR3 is TGTGCCAGCAGCGCAGCAACCGGGCCCCAAGGTGAAAAACTGTTTTTT.

The V call is TRBV5-1, the J call TRBJ2-2; the D gene could be TRBD1 or TRBD2 (5 bases each). Trimming took 3 bases from V and 2 from J, leaving 14 bases between them. This CDR3 contains 16 residues. CDR1 is SGHRS, CDR2 YFSETQ, per germline. CDR3 residues: CASSWPGTENTGELFF. The CDR3 DNA reads as TGCGCCAGCAGCTGGCCCGGGACGGAAAACACCGGGGAGCTGTTTTTT.

This chain links TRBV19 with TRBJ1-5; possibly TRBD1 for D (5 bases). The germline gives CDR1 LNHDA, CDR2 SQIVND (reference sequence). The CDR3 is 18 amino acids. Deletions cut 4 bases from V and 3 bases from J, with 22 bases between. DNA for the CDR3: TGTGCCAGTAGTAATCACCCCTCGAACGGGGGGATCAATCAGCCCCAGCATTTT. It is translated as CASSNHPSNGGINQPQHF. Full variable domain (outside the CDR3, taken from reference TRBV19 and TRBJ1-5): DGGITQSPKYLFRKEGQNVTLSCEQNLNHDAMYWYRQDPGQGLRLIYYSQIVNDFQKGDIAEGYSVSREKKESFPLTVTSAQKNPTAFYLCASSNHPSNGGINQPQHFGDGTRLSIL.

This clone was observed a single time. The same CDR3 is also encoded by other DNA sequences in this sample. The chain uses TRBV5-1 and TRBJ2-7, with TRBD1 matching over 8 bases. The CDR3 has 14 residues. Germline V lookup: CDR1 SGHRS, CDR2 YFSETQ. Trimming at V came to 0 bases and at J to 3 bases, leaving 2 bases not matched to a gene. CDR3 bases: TGCGCCAGCAGCTTGGCGGGGACAGGCTACGAGCAGTACTTC. Its protein is CASSLAGTGYEQYF.

V usage is TRBV27 and J usage is TRBJ2-7; 10 bases align to TRBD1. Germline V gene data show CDR1 as MNHEY and CDR2 as SMNVEV (reference sequence). The CDR3 is made up of 15 amino acids. V trimming: 8 bases; J trimming: 2 bases; junction bases outside the gene matches: 9. The CDR3 DNA is TGTGCCAGCGGACGGGCCGGGACAGGGGCCTACGAGCAGTACTTC. Translating it yields CASGRAGTGAYEQYF.

As for this clone: The same CDR3 also results from other DNA sequences found in this sample. The V gene is TRBV29-1, the J gene TRBJ2-2; no clear D. CDR3 length: 11 residues. V lost 4 bases and J 3 bases, leaving 3 bases between the germline ends. Germline-derived CDR1 and CDR2 are SQVTM and ANQGSEA. Written as DNA, the CDR3 is TGCAGCGTTGGTCACACCGGGGAGCTGTTTTTT. It is translated as CSVGHTGELFF.

The V and J genes are TRBV6-1 and TRBJ2-1; D gene unclear. The germline V and J ends were trimmed by 9 bases and 6 bases, with 9 bases remaining between them. The CDR3 sequence is 11 residues long. CDR1 and CDR2 (germline): MNHNS, SASEGT. The CDR3 reads CASPLGNEQFF. In DNA, the CDR3 is TGTGCCAGTCCGCTAGGCAATGAGCAGTTCTTC.

This clone was recorded once. The gene calls are TRBV5-1 and TRBJ1-2, with a possible D match to TRBD1 (5 bases). V shed 0 bases and J shed 3 bases, with 12 bases lying between them. Germline CDR1 and CDR2: SGHRS and YFSETQ. CDR3 length equals 15 residues. The CDR3 reads CASSLGQGPDYGYTF. CDR3 sequence (DNA): TGCGCCAGCAGCTTGGGGCAGGGTCCAGACTATGGCTACACCTTC.

The genes are TRBV7-9 and TRBJ2-2; a possible D gene is TRBD1 (6 bases). V shed 5 bases and J shed 0 bases, with 13 bases lying between them. The CDR3 contains 16 residues. Germline V lookup: CDR1 SEHNR, CDR2 FQNEAQ (reference sequence). The CDR3 DNA follows: TGTGCCAGCAGCGAAACAGGGCAGGCGAACACCGGGGAGCTGTTTTTT. Residues: CASSETGQANTGELFF.

V gene TRBV9 combines with J gene TRBJ2-7; tentatively, D is TRBD1 or TRBD2 (5 bases each). Germline CDR1 reads SGDLS; CDR2 reads YYNGEE. This CDR3 is 13 amino acids long. The V gene lost 6 bases and the J gene lost 6 bases, with 16 bases spanning the gap. This chain's CDR3 is CASTDSAGGEQYF. Written as DNA, the CDR3 is TGTGCCAGCACCGATTCGGCTGGGGGCGAGCAGTACTTC.

The CDR3, as DNA: TGTGCCAGCAGCGTAGGGTCTGGGGACTACAATGAGCAGTTCTTC. This translates into CASSVGSGDYNEQFF. The gene calls are TRBV9 and TRBJ2-1; D is undetermined. CDR1 SGDLS and CDR2 YYNGEE come from the germline V gene. CDR3 length: 15 amino acids. Trimming pared 0 bases from V and 3 bases from J, leaving 10 bases between. Filled out from reference TRBV9 and TRBJ2-1, the complete variable domain reads DSGVTQTPKHLITATGQRVTLRCSPRSGDLSVYWYQQSLDQGLQFLIQYYNGEERAKGNILERFSAQQFPDLHSELNLSSLELGDSALYFCASSVGSGDYNEQFFGPGTRLTVL.

The CDR3 loop is CARSLVESSYNSPLHF. The CDR3 DNA follows: TGTGCCAGAAGCTTGGTGGAAAGCTCCTATAATTCACCCCTCCACTTT. This chain uses TRBV5-3 with TRBJ1-6; D is ambiguous. TRBV5-3 belongs to the ORF category, with a function that is uncertain. The CDR3 has 16 amino acids. Trimming took off 0 bases at V and 0 bases at J, with 7 bases between the two ends.